This T cell receptor (beta chain) stems from a study of T cell responses to AZD1222 COVID-19 vaccine. General study points: Baseline seropositivity characterized only a handful of AZD1222 recipients. Donors in the cohort were predominantly white British and more often female, and clonal diversity was possibly underestimated. Repertoires in all cases were sampled only once the peak T cell response had passed.

About this clone: Its antigen is not identified.

Trimming cost V 3 bases and J 7 bases, with 10 bases left between them. Germline V gives CDR1 KGHSH, CDR2 LQKENI. The CDR3 loop spans 13 amino acids. Profiled with immunoSEQ multiplex PCR; TCRdb holds only in-frame clones, not every one. Of about 170,000 clones listed, approximately 93% are singletons. This receptor was obtained from an adult in good health. This chain joins TRBV18 and TRBJ1-3; D is uncertain. The sample consisted of peripheral blood, taken on day 0 of AZD1222 vaccination. Here the CDR3 DNA reads TGTGCCAGCTCACCGGACTCCGGGAACACCATATATTTT. The encoded protein is CASSPDSGNTIYF.